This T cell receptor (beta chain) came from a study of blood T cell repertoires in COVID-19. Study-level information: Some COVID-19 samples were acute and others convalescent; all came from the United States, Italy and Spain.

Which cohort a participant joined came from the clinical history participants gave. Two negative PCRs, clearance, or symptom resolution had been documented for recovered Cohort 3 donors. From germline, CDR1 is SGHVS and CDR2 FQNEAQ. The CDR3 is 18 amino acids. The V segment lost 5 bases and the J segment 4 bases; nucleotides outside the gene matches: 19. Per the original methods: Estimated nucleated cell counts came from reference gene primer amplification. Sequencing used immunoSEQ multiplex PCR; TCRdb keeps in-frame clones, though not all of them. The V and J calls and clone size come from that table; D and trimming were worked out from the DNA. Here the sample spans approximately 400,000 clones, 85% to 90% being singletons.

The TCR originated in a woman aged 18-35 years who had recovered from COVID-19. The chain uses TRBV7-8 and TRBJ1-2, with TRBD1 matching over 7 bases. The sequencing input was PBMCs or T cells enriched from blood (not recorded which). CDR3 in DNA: TGTGCCAGCAGCCCGCCCGGGACAGAAAAGCGGATGGCCTATGGCTACACCTTC. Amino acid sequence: CASSPPGTEKRMAYGYTF.